This entry lists 21 T cell receptor beta chains sequenced from one sample in a study of T cells in Graves' hyperthyroidism and ophthalmopathy. TCR beta CDR3 regions were amplified from RNA transcripts. Initially, a first-round RT-PCR of the TCR CDR3 employed the HTBI primer set. TCRdb redid the calling of the multiplex PCR reads with MiXCR, one entry per CDR3 protein. The sample lists a few hundred thousand distinct CDR3 sequences; less than 25% were seen once. Sequenced sample: blood. The receptor set was obtained from a man between 18 and 35 years old with Graves' hyperthyroidism.

This clonotype appeared many times. The J gene is TRBJ1-2, the V gene TRBV5-1; tentatively, D is TRBD1 (5 bases). Germline assignment: CDR1 SGHRS and CDR2 YFSETQ. With 6 bases removed from V and 0 bases from J, the gap between germline ends came to 15 bases. The CDR3 runs to 15 residues. CDR3 nucleotide sequence: TGCGCCAGCACCCGACCGGGGCCCGCTAACTATGGCTACACCTTC. It specifies CASTRPGPANYGYTF.

About this clonotype itself: A much larger clonotype is one base distant, so this may be a read error. The V and J genes are TRBV20-1 and TRBJ1-1; a possible D gene is TRBD1 (5 bases). There are 13 residues in the CDR3. Looked up from germline, CDR1 is DFQATT and CDR2 is SNEGSKA (reference sequence). CDR3 DNA sequence: TGCACTGCTAGAGAACGGACACCAACTGAAGCTTTCTTT. Its translation is CTARERTPTEAFF.

This clonotype was detected ten times or more. V is TRBV12-3 or TRBV12-4 and J is TRBJ1-1; unclear D gene. V shed 5 bases and J shed 4 bases, with 11 bases lying between them. The CDR3 contains 13 residues. CDR3 protein: CASSPSEGTEAFF. The CDR3 nucleotides read TGTGCCAGCAGTCCGTCTGAGGGCACTGAAGCTTTCTTT.

This clonotype was detected ten times or more. This rearrangement joins TRBV28 to TRBJ2-5; maybe TRBD1 (5 bases). V lost 5 bases and J 5 bases, leaving 24 bases between the germline ends. Germline values: CDR1 MDHEN, CDR2 SYDVKM. The CDR3 spans 17 residues. CDR3: CASSPPPTAPVAETQYF. The CDR3 DNA reads TGTGCCAGCAGTCCTCCCCCGACAGCCCCGGTGGCGGAGACCCAGTACTTC. Full variable domain (rest looked up from reference TRBV28 and TRBJ2-5): DVKVTQSSRYLVKRTGEKVFLECVQDMDHENMFWYRQDPGLGLRLIYFSYDVKMKEKGDIPEGYSVSREKKERFSLILESASTNQTSMYLCASSPPPTAPVAETQYFGPGTRLLVL.

The V gene is TRBV30, the J gene TRBJ1-6, with TRBD1 as a possible D gene (5 bases). This CDR3 contains 14 residues. Germline values: CDR1 GTSNPN, CDR2 SVGIG (reference sequence). Trimming shortened V by 0 bases and J by 11 bases, and 14 bases separated the two germline ends. CDR3 loop: CAWSVEGIQPPLHF. The DNA for the CDR3 is TGTGCCTGGAGTGTGGAGGGGATCCAACCACCCCTCCACTTT.

The gene calls are TRBV13 and TRBJ2-7; D is unclear. Trimming cost V 3 bases and J 2 bases, with 8 bases left between them. Germline V gene lookup returns CDR1 PRHDT and CDR2 FYEKMQ (reference sequence). This CDR3 region has 13 residues. CDR3 bases: TGTGCCAGCAGCTTCAGGTCTCCCTACGAGCAGTACTTC. This encodes CASSFRSPYEQYF.

This clonotype was seen more than once but under ten times. This chain connects TRBV18 to TRBJ1-3, with TRBD1 matching 7 bases. Germline V lookup: CDR1 KGHSH, CDR2 LQKENI. V gave up 3 bases and J gave up 4 bases; unmatched junction bases: 12. The CDR3 consists of 17 residues. CDR3 coding DNA: TGTGCCAGCTCACCTTTGGCCGGGACAGCATTGGGAAACACCATATATTTT. Translation gives CASSPLAGTALGNTIYF.

This chain connects TRBV6-1 to TRBJ2-7; unclear D gene. V lost 5 bases, J lost 5 bases, and 7 bases lay in between. The CDR3 contains 11 residues. CDR1 and CDR2 from the germline V gene are MNHNS and SASEGT. This CDR3 reads CASSREDEQYF. CDR3 nucleotides: TGTGCCAGCAGTCGAGAGGACGAGCAGTACTTC.

This clonotype was seen ten or more times. J is TRBJ1-1 and V is TRBV11-2; D not resolved. Trimming stripped 2 bases from V and 0 bases from J, with 13 bases between. The CDR3 runs 16 residues. The germline V gene encodes CDR1 SGHAT and CDR2 FQNNGV. The CDR3 nucleotides are TGTGCCAGCAGCTTATCACAGCTCCTTATGAACACTGAAGCTTTCTTT. Its translation is CASSLSQLLMNTEAFF.

This clonotype occurred many times. DNA for the CDR3: TGCAGTGCTCAGGACAGGGGCACTGAAGCTTTCTTT. Translation gives CSAQDRGTEAFF. The V and J genes are TRBV20-1 and TRBJ1-1; 9 nucleotides align to TRBD1. CDR1 is DFQATT and CDR2 is SNEGSKA in the germline V gene (reference sequence). After removal of 5 bases from V and 4 bases from J, the junction contained 2 bases not matched to a gene. This CDR3 has 12 amino acids.

This clonotype was counted at least ten times. This sequence joins TRBV30 and TRBJ1-5; D is unresolved. The CDR3 length is 14 residues. Germline assignment: CDR1 GTSNPN and CDR2 SVGIG (reference sequence). Trimming removed 2 bases from V and 0 bases from J, with 8 bases in between. Here the CDR3 DNA reads TGTGCCTGGAGTTTTAAGAATAGCAATCAGCCCCAGCATTTT. Amino acid sequence: CAWSFKNSNQPQHF.

This clonotype has ten or more counts. This chain links TRBV30 with TRBJ1-1; D is unclear. Germline V gives CDR1 GTSNPN, CDR2 SVGIG (reference sequence). This CDR3 contains 13 residues. Trimming cost V 4 bases and J 0 bases, with 9 bases left between them. In DNA, the CDR3 is TGTGCCTGGACGAGGGAGATGAACACTGAAGCTTTCTTT. Translated: CAWTREMNTEAFF.

This clonotype was counted ten times or more. This sequence joins TRBV10-3 and TRBJ2-7, with 8 bases lining up with TRBD2. CDR3 size: 14 residues. The V and J ends lost 6 bases and 6 bases, in that order; junction bases with no gene match: 10. Germline V gene sequence: CDR1 ENHRY, CDR2 SYGVKD. In DNA form, the CDR3 reads TGTGCCATCAGCTCCACCGGGAGGGCGCCCGAGCAGTACTTC. Its protein is CAISSTGRAPEQYF.

The chain couples TRBV14 to TRBJ2-7; 8 nucleotides align to TRBD2. Germline V gene sequence: CDR1 SGHDN, CDR2 FVKESK. Losses at the gene ends were 0 bases for V and 3 bases for J; bases not matched to a gene: 4. This CDR3 contains 15 residues. DNA of the CDR3: TGTGCCAGCAGCCAAGAGGCGGGGGGAATCTACGAGCAGTACTTC. Translated: CASSQEAGGIYEQYF. Together with reference TRBV14 and TRBJ2-7, the CDR3 gives the full variable domain: EAGVTQFPSHSVIEKGQTVTLRCDPISGHDNLYWYRRVMGKEIKFLLHFVKESKQDESGMPNNRFLAERTGGTYSTLKVQPAELEDSGVYFCASSQEAGGIYEQYFGPGTRLTVT.

This clonotype was found many times. The chain links TRBV27 to TRBJ1-1, with D possibly matching TRBD1 (5 bases). Germline V gene sequence: CDR1 MNHEY, CDR2 SMNVEV (reference sequence). The V end was cut by 4 bases, the J end by 5 bases, with 11 bases between. The CDR3 length is 13 residues. CDR3 amino acids: CASSSSGGTEAFF. CDR3 in DNA: TGTGCCAGCAGTTCGTCGGGGGGGACTGAAGCTTTCTTT.

Notes on this clonotype: This clone may be a read error of a much larger clone one base away. The chain employs TRBV6-5 and TRBJ1-1, with D hard to call. This CDR3 contains 14 residues. CDR1 and CDR2 from the germline V gene are MNHEY and SVGAGI. CDR3: CASSYSSSNTEACF. In nucleotides, the CDR3 is TGTGCCAGCAGTTACTCGAGTTCGAACACTGAAGCTTGCTTT.

This clonotype was seen many times. The chain links TRBV28 to TRBJ2-5; D possibly uses TRBD1 or TRBD2 (6 bases each). Per the germline V gene, CDR1 is MDHEN and CDR2 is SYDVKM. The CDR3 is 13 amino acids. With 8 bases removed from V and 5 bases from J, the gap between germline ends came to 15 bases. CDR3 amino acids: CASERGAGETQYF. As DNA, the CDR3 is TGTGCCAGCGAAAGGGGGGCGGGGGAGACCCAGTACTTC.

This clonotype was counted at least ten times. The CDR3 loop reads CASRPRLGQGADTQYF. For the CDR3, the DNA is TGTGCCAGCAGGCCGAGGTTGGGACAGGGTGCAGATACGCAGTATTTT. The rearrangement joins TRBV28 to TRBJ2-3; 9 bases match TRBD1. The CDR3 runs to 16 residues. Germline CDR1 reads MDHEN; CDR2 reads SYDVKM. Trimming removed 6 bases from V and 4 bases from J; junction bases left unmatched: 11.

This clonotype was recorded at least ten times. V gene TRBV12-3 or TRBV12-4 combines with J gene TRBJ2-1; perhaps TRBD1 as D (5 bases). V lost 0 bases, J lost 8 bases, and 11 bases lay in between. The CDR3 covers 14 residues. CDR3 sequence reads: CASSLAGPWDEQFF. The DNA for the CDR3 is TGTGCCAGCAGTTTAGCGGGGCCTTGGGATGAGCAGTTCTTC.

V and J are TRBV12-3 or TRBV12-4 and TRBJ1-5; D is undetermined. V dropped 0 bases and J dropped 11 bases, with 11 bases sitting between them. The CDR3 has 13 residues. In nucleotides, the CDR3 is TGTGCCAGCAGTTTAGCAGGGAAAGTGTCCCAGCATTTT. As protein: CASSLAGKVSQHF.

The chain is built from TRBV28 and TRBJ2-5; D is ambiguous. The CDR3 extends over 14 amino acids. Germline V CDR1 and CDR2: MDHEN, SYDVKM. Trimming removed 6 bases at V and 4 bases at J, with 15 bases between. The CDR3 is CASRAGTDLETQYF. The CDR3 DNA reads TGTGCCAGCAGGGCCGGAACGGATCTAGAGACCCAGTACTTC. Supplemented by reference TRBV28 and TRBJ2-5, the full variable domain reads DVKVTQSSRYLVKRTGEKVFLECVQDMDHENMFWYRQDPGLGLRLIYFSYDVKMKEKGDIPEGYSVSREKKERFSLILESASTNQTSMYLCASRAGTDLETQYFGPGTRLLVL.